This T cell receptor beta chain is from a study of T cells in Graves' hyperthyroidism and ophthalmopathy. TCR beta CDR3 regions were amplified from RNA transcripts. Primed by the HTBI set, a first-round RT-PCR was run on the TCR CDR3. One entry per CDR3 protein, called by TCRdb with MiXCR from the multiplex PCR reads. The sample carries 300,000 or so distinct CDR3 sequences, about 18% recorded once. This clonotype was detected many times. V was pared by 4 bases and J by 3 bases, with 13 bases between. The germline gives CDR1 SGHTA, CDR2 FQGNSA. The CDR3 totals 15 residues. Sequencing was performed on blood. This chain uses TRBV7-2 with TRBJ2-4; D ambiguous. The TCR was taken from a woman aged 55-75 years with Graves' ophthalmopathy. The CDR3 DNA sequence: TGTGCCAGCAGCTACTCGCGGTTTGGCAAAAACATTCAGTACTTC. It codes for CASSYSRFGKNIQYF.